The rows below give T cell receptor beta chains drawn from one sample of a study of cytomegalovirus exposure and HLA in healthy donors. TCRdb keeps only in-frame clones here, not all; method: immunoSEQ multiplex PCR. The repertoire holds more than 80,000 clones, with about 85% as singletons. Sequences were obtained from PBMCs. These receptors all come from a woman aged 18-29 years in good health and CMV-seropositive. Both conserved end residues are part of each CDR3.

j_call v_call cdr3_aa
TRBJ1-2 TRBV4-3 CASSQELKQGGYGYTF
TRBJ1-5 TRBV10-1 CASSESVGGPSNQPQHF
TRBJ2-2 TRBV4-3 CASSQYRGWVGELFF
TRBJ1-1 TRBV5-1 CASSPNGQGTEAFF
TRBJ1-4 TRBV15 CATSRGQTTNEKLFF
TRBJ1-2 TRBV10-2 CASSHPLAGDRVNYGYTF
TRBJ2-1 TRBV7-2 CASSLGTGGTSEQFF
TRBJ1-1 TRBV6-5 CASSGEVRSEAFF
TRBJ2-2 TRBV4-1 CASSRSPGTGAGELFF
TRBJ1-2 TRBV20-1 CSAIRGGGYTF
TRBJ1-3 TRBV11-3 CASSLGLVGNTIYF
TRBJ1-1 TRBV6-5 CASSYSRRVNTEAFF
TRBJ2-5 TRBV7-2 CASSFSSETQYF
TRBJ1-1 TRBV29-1 CSVEDRTGGNTEAFF
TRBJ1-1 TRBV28 CASRGQGLNTEAFF
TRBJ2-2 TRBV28 CASSYGLAPGELFF
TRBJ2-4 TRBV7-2 CASSPGQGYAKNIQYF
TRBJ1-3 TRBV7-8 CASSTTTGVGNTIYF
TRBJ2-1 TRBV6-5 CASRRTGVHNEQFF
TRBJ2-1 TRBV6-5 CASRTPGQYNEQFF
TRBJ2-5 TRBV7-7 CASSLQGAWTQYF
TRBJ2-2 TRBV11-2 CASSLDLSVTGELFF
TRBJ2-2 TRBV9 CASSETSGGANTGELFF
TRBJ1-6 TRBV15 CATGTQGYSPLHF